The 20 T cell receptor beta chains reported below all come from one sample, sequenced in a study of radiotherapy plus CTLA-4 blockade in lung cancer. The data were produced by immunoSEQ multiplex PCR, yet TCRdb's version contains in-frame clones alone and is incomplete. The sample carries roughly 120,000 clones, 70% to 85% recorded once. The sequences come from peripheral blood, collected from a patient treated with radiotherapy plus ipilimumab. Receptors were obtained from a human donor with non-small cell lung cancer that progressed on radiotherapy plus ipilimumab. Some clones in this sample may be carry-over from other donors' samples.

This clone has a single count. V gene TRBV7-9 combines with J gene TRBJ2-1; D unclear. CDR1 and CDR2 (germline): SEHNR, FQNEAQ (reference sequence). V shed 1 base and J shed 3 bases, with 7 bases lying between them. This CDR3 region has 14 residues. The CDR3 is CASSLVDFYNEQFF. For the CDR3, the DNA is TGTGCCAGCAGCTTAGTAGACTTCTACAATGAGCAGTTCTTC.

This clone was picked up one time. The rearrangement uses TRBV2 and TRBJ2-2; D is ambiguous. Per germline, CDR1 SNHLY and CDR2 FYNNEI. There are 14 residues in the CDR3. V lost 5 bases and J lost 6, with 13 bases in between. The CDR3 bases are TGTGCCAGCAGTACGATGGGTAGGGCCGGGGAGCTGTTTTTT. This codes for CASSTMGRAGELFF.

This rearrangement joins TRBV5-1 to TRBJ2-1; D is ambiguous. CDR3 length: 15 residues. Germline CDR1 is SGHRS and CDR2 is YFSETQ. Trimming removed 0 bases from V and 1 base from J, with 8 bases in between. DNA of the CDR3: TGCGCCAGCAGCTTGGAGGCAGTATCCTACAATGAGCAGTTCTTC. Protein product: CASSLEAVSYNEQFF.

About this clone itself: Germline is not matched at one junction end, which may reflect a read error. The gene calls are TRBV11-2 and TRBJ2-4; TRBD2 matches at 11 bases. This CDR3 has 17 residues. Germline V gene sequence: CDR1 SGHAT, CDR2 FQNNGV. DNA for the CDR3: TGTGCCAGCACCAATCCCGTCCCCGGGACTAGCGGAGGACTAACGCACTTC. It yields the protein CASTNPVPGTSGGLTHF.

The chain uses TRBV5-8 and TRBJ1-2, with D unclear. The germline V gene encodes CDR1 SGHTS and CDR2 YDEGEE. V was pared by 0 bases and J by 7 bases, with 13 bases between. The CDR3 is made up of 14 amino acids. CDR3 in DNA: TGTGCCAGCAGCTTGGGGGCTGCCCGCTCTGGCTACACCTTC. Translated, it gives CASSLGAARSGYTF.

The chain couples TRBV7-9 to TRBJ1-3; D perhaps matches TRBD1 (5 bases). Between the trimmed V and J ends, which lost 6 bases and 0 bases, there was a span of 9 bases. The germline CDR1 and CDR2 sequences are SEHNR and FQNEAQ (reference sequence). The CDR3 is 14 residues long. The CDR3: CASRDTYSGNTIYF. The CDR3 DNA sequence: TGTGCCAGCAGGGACACATACTCTGGAAACACCATATATTTT.

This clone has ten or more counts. This CDR3 reads CASSLGAGRTYEQYF. CDR3 coding DNA: TGTGCCAGCAGTTTAGGCGCAGGGCGGACCTACGAGCAGTACTTC. The V gene is TRBV27, the J gene TRBJ2-7; tentative D call: TRBD1 (5 bases). V gave up 2 bases and J gave up 2 bases, with 13 bases separating them. The CDR3 has 15 amino acids. CDR1 MNHEY and CDR2 SMNVEV come from the germline V gene (reference sequence).

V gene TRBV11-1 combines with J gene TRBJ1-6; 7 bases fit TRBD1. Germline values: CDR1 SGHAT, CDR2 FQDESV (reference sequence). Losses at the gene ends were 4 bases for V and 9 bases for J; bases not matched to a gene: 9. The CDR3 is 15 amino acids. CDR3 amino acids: CASSSLRGRGSPLHF. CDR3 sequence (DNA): TGTGCCAGCAGCTCCCTGAGGGGGCGCGGTTCACCCCTCCACTTT.

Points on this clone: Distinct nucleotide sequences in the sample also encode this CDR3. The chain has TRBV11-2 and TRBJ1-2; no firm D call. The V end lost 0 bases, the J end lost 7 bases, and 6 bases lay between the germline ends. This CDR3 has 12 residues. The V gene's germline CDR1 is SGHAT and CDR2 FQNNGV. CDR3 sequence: CASSLEGSGYTF. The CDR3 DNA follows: TGTGCCAGCAGCTTAGAGGGATCTGGCTACACCTTC.

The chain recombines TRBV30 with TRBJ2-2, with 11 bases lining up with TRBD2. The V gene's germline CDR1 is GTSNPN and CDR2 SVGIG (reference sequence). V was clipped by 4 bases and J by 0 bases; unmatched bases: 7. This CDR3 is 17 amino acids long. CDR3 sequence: CAWTPPSGGSNTGELFF. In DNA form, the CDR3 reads TGTGCCTGGACCCCCCCTAGCGGGGGGTCGAACACCGGGGAGCTGTTTTTT.

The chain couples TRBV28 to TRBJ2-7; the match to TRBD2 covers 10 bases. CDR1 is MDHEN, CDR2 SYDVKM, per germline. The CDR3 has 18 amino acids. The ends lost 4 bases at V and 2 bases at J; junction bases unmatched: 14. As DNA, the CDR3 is TGTGCCAGCAGTTCCTTGACCTCTAGCGGGGGCCACACCTACGAGCAGTACTTC. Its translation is CASSSLTSSGGHTYEQYF.

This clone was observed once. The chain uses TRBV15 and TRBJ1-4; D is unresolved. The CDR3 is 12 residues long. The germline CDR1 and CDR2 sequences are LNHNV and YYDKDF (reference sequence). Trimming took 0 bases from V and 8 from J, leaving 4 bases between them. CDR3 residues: CATSRDVEKLFF. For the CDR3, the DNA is TGTGCCACCAGCAGAGATGTGGAAAAACTGTTTTTT.

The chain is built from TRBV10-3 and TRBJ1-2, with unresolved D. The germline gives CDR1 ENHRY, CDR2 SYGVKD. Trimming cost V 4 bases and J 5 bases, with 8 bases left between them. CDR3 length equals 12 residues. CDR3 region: CAISVASYGYTF. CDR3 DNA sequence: TGTGCCATCAGTGTAGCGTCATATGGCTACACCTTC.

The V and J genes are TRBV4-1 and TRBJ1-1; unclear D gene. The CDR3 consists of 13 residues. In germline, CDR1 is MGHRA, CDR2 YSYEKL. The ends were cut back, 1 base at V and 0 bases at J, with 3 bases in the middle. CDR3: CASSQAVNTEAFF. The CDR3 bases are TGCGCCAGCAGCCAAGCTGTGAACACTGAAGCTTTCTTT.

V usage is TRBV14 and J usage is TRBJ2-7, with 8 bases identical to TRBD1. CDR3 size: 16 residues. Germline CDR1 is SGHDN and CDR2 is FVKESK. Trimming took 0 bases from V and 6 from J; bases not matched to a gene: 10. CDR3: CASSQDPGQGAIEQYF. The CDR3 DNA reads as TGTGCCAGCAGCCAAGATCCTGGCCAGGGGGCGATCGAGCAGTACTTC.

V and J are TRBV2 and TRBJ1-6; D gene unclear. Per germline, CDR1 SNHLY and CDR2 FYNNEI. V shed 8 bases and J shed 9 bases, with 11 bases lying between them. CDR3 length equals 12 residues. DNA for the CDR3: TGTGCCAGCGTGCAGTCAGTTTCACCCCTCCACTTT. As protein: CASVQSVSPLHF. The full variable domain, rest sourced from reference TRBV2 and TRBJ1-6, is EPEVTQTPSHQVTQMGQEVILRCVPISNHLYFYWYRQILGQKVEFLVSFYNNEISEKSEIFDDQFSVERPDGSNFTLKIRSTKLEDSAMYFCASVQSVSPLHFGNGTRLTVT.

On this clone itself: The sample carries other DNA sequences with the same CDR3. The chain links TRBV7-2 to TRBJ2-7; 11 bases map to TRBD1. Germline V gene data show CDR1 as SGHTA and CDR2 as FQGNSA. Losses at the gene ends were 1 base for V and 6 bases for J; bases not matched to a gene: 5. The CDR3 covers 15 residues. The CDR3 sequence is CASSLGTGGWGEQYF. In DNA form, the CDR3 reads TGTGCCAGCAGCTTAGGGACAGGGGGCTGGGGCGAGCAGTACTTC.

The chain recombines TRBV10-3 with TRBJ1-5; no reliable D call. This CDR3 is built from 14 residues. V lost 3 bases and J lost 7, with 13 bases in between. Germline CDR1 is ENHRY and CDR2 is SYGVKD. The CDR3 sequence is CAISDLGSAQPQHF. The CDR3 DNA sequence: TGTGCCATCAGTGATCTAGGATCTGCCCAGCCCCAGCATTTT.

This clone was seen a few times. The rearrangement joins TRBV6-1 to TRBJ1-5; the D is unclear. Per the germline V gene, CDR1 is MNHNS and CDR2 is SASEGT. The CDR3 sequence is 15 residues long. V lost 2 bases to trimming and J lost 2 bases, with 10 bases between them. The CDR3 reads CASSEQVGGNQPQHF. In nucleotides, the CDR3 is TGTGCCAGCAGTGAACAGGTGGGAGGCAATCAGCCCCAGCATTTT.

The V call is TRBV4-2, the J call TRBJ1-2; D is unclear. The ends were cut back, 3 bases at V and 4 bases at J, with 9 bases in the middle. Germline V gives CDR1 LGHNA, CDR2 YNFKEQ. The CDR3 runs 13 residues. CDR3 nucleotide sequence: TGTGCCAGCAGCCAGAAACTTTCCTATGGCTACACCTTC. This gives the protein CASSQKLSYGYTF.